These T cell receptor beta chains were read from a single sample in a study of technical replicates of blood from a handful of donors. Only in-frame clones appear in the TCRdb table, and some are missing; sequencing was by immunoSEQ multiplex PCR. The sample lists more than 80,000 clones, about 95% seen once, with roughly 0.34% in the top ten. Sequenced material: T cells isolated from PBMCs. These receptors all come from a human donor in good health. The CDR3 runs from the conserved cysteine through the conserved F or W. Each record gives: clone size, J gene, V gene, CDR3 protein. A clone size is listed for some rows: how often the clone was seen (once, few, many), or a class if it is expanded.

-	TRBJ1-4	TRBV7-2	CASSSGEKLFF
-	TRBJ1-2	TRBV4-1	CASSQREGQGDYGYTF
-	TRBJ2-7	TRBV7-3	CASSPPGQSITYEQYF
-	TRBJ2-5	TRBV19	CASTNAGDQETQYF
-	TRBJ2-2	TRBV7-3	CASSSWTGAAGELFF
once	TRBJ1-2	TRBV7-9	CASSLQGEGYTF
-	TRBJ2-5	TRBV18	CASFKDLVQETQYF
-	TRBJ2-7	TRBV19	CASADRDRGGEQYF
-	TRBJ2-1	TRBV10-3	CAISGGTSSYNEQFF
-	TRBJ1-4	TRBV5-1	CASRFGDRETEKLFF
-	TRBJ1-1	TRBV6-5	CASSLQGIITEAFF
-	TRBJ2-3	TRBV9	CASSSRTGGVDTQYF
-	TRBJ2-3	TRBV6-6	CASSYVLAGLTDTQYF
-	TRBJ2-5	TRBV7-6	CASSLGGRPTETQYF
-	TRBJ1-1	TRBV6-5	CASSYGTGMTEAFF
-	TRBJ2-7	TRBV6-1	CASMTQGSYEQYF
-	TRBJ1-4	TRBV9	CASSGGTGGLNEKLFF
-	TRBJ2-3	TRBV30	CASSGLDGTDTQYF
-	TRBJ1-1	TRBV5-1	CASSLRGTEAFF
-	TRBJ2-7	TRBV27	CASSLGQPGEQYF
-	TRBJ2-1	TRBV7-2	CASSFIAGPNEQFF
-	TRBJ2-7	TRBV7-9	CASSLAGGADEQYF
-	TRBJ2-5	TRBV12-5	CASGPRTGGETQYF
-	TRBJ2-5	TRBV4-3	CASSQEPRGLAGGKETQYF
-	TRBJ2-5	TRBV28	CASSISGRLETQYF
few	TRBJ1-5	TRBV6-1	CASSPQGRQPQHF
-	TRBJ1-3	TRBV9	CASSVAQGAGNTIYF
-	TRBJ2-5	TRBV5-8	CASSLGARETQYF
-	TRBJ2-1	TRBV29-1	CSVFTTQPKRTGNYGGYNEQFF